Listed below are T cell receptor beta chains from one sample, sequenced in a study of blood T cell repertoires in COVID-19. Clones were read by immunoSEQ multiplex PCR, and TCRdb kept only the in-frame ones, dropping some. The repertoire holds more than 95,000 clones, with roughly 72% as singletons. Sequenced: peripheral blood. The receptor source for this set is a man in his sixties with acute or convalescent COVID-19. Each CDR3 is given with its conserved first and last residue.

CDR3 length: 15; V gene: TRBV7-2; J gene: TRBJ2-7; CDR3 protein: CASSFTSGDSYEQYF
CDR3 length: 16; V gene: TRBV6-1; J gene: TRBJ2-3; CDR3 protein: CASSASLAGVTDTQYF
CDR3 length: 14; V gene: TRBV12-5; J gene: TRBJ1-5; CDR3 protein: CASAITTGFQPQHF
CDR3 length: 16; V gene: TRBV15; J gene: TRBJ1-1; CDR3 protein: CATSRDRGVQSTEAFF
CDR3 length: 15; V gene: TRBV28; J gene: TRBJ2-7; CDR3 protein: CASIAPGSVPYEQYF
CDR3 length: 16; V gene: TRBV5-1; J gene: TRBJ2-7; CDR3 protein: CASSWTTSGEDYEQYF
CDR3 length: 14; V gene: TRBV7-3; J gene: TRBJ2-1; CDR3 protein: CASSPEGGRNEQFF
CDR3 length: 13; V gene: TRBV29-1; J gene: TRBJ2-7; CDR3 protein: CSVEGGRLAEQYF
CDR3 length: 15; V gene: TRBV11-1; J gene: TRBJ1-1; CDR3 protein: CASSLVPGLNTEAFF
CDR3 length: 15; V gene: TRBV3-1/TRBV3-2; J gene: TRBJ2-7; CDR3 protein: CASSQPGGYIQEQYF
CDR3 length: 14; V gene: TRBV18; J gene: TRBJ1-2; CDR3 protein: CASSPSQVSYGYTF
CDR3 length: 12; V gene: TRBV29-1; J gene: TRBJ1-2; CDR3 protein: CSVDWGQGGYTF
CDR3 length: 15; V gene: TRBV7-2; J gene: TRBJ1-5; CDR3 protein: CASSLQGGSNQPQHF
CDR3 length: 15; V gene: TRBV7-9; J gene: TRBJ2-1; CDR3 protein: CASSSPNRGGDEQFF
CDR3 length: 16; V gene: TRBV14; J gene: TRBJ1-4; CDR3 protein: CASSLTLPRTNEKLFF
CDR3 length: 14; V gene: TRBV6-4; J gene: TRBJ1-1; CDR3 protein: CASSVDRASTEAFF
CDR3 length: 15; V gene: TRBV25-1; J gene: TRBJ1-6; CDR3 protein: CASTRGQYNNSPLHF
CDR3 length: 15; V gene: TRBV3-1/TRBV3-2; J gene: TRBJ2-3; CDR3 protein: CASTQAGGSTDTQYF
CDR3 length: 15; V gene: TRBV28; J gene: TRBJ2-1; CDR3 protein: CASSPLSGEYNEQFF
CDR3 length: 13; V gene: TRBV18; J gene: TRBJ2-1; CDR3 protein: CASSTSGGNEQFF
CDR3 length: 15; V gene: TRBV20-1; J gene: TRBJ1-5; CDR3 protein: CSASETGYYNQPQHF
CDR3 length: 16; V gene: TRBV5-1; J gene: TRBJ1-2; CDR3 protein: CASSLALTGGKGGYTF
CDR3 length: 13; V gene: TRBV6-5; J gene: TRBJ2-7; CDR3 protein: CASTGDSLYEQYF